The 26 T cell receptor beta chains listed next were all sequenced from one sample in a study of CD8 T cells in ankylosing spondylitis. MiXCR was run by TCRdb on the 5' RACE reads, yielding one entry per CDR3 protein. The sample contains 25,000 to 30,000 distinct CDR3 sequences, roughly 7.3% of which appear only once. The sequenced sample was blood. These TCRs come from a male donor with ankylosing spondylitis or in good health (not recorded which).

The chain has TRBV12-3 or TRBV12-4 and TRBJ1-3; D call uncertain. The CDR3 consists of 13 residues. Trimming took 6 bases from V and 0 from J, leaving 6 bases between them. The CDR3, as DNA: TGTGCCAGCAGCCTGAGCTCTGGAAACACCATATATTTT. Its protein product is CASSLSSGNTIYF.

This chain links TRBV29-1 with TRBJ2-1; 9 positions agree with TRBD2. There are 14 residues in the CDR3. The germline V gene encodes CDR1 SQVTM and CDR2 ANQGSEA. Unmatched junction bases numbered 6, after V lost 5 bases and J lost 4 bases. CDR3 in DNA: TGCAGCGTTTCGAAGCGGGAGGCGTACAATGAGCAGTTCTTC. Protein sequence: CSVSKREAYNEQFF.

This chain uses TRBV7-3 with TRBJ2-5, with D perhaps being TRBD1 or TRBD2 (5 bases each). Trimming shortened V by 5 bases and J by 4 bases, and 20 bases separated the two germline ends. Germline lookup yields CDR1 SGHTA and CDR2 FQGTGA. The CDR3 runs to 16 residues. The CDR3 nucleotides read TGTGCCAGCAGCCCCACCGGGGCAGGGAGAGGAGAGACCCAGTACTTC. Translated, it gives CASSPTGAGRGETQYF.

This clonotype has a handful of counts. The V call is TRBV4-2, the J call TRBJ2-7; D not certain. The length of the CDR3 is 15 residues. The V end lost 4 bases, the J end lost 0 bases, and 13 bases lay between the germline ends. The germline V gene has CDR1 LGHNA and CDR2 YNFKEQ. As DNA, the CDR3 is TGTGCCAGCAGCCTCGGCGAACCCAGCTCCTACGAGCAGTACTTC. Amino acids: CASSLGEPSSYEQYF.

CDR3 DNA: TGTGCCAGCAGTTTAGCGTCAGATTTCTACGAGCAGTACGTC. Translating it yields CASSLASDFYEQYV. The V and J genes are TRBV28 and TRBJ2-7; no definite D call. Per germline, CDR1 MDHEN and CDR2 SYDVKM. The V end was cut by 2 bases, the J end by 3 bases, with 11 bases between. CDR3 length equals 14 residues.

At least ten counts were recorded for this clonotype. The chain joins TRBV11-3 to TRBJ1-1; D may be TRBD1 (5 bases). From germline, CDR1 is SGHNT and CDR2 YENEEA. With 5 bases removed from V and 4 bases from J, the gap between germline ends came to 14 bases. The CDR3 has 14 residues. The DNA of the CDR3 is TGTGCCAGCAGCCCCGGAGGGACGGTCACTGAAGCTTTCTTT. It translates to CASSPGGTVTEAFF.

A few counts support this clonotype. V gene TRBV7-2 combines with J gene TRBJ2-3; D gene ambiguous. This CDR3 has 15 residues. CDR1 is SGHTA and CDR2 is FQGNSA in the germline V gene. V was trimmed by 1 base and J by 2 bases, leaving 10 bases between them. The CDR3 DNA reads TGTGCCAGCAGCTTAGTCCTACTCAACACAGATACGCAGTATTTT. As protein: CASSLVLLNTDTQYF.

This sequence joins TRBV9 and TRBJ2-1; the D gene could be TRBD1 or TRBD2 (6 bases each). The CDR3 loop spans 15 amino acids. V shed 4 bases and J shed 9 bases, with 20 bases lying between them. Germline loops: CDR1 SGDLS, CDR2 YYNGEE. The CDR3 region is CASSPYGGSGVEQFF. The DNA for the CDR3 is TGTGCCAGCAGCCCATACGGGGGCTCTGGGGTTGAGCAGTTCTTC. Based on the CDR3 plus reference TRBV9 and TRBJ2-1, the full variable domain is DSGVTQTPKHLITATGQRVTLRCSPRSGDLSVYWYQQSLDQGLQFLIQYYNGEERAKGNILERFSAQQFPDLHSELNLSSLELGDSALYFCASSPYGGSGVEQFFGPGTRLTVL.

This clonotype showed up many times. This rearrangement joins TRBV6-5 to TRBJ2-2, with D perhaps matching TRBD2 (5 bases). There are 12 residues in the CDR3. Deletions cut 4 bases from V and 8 bases from J, with 8 bases between. From germline, CDR1 is MNHEY and CDR2 SVGAGI. The CDR3 coding sequence is TGTGCCAGCAGTTCCCGAGGGGGGGAGCTGTTTTTT. Translated, it gives CASSSRGGELFF.

This clonotype is categorized as medium-sized. This chain connects TRBV2 to TRBJ2-1; 10 bases align to TRBD2. This CDR3 spans 15 amino acids. Germline assignment: CDR1 SNHLY and CDR2 FYNNEI. The V and J ends lost 6 bases and 4 bases, in that order; junction bases with no gene match: 6. The CDR3, as DNA: TGTGCCAGCAGGGCAAAGCGGGAGGGTTACAATGAGCAGTTCTTC. This encodes CASRAKREGYNEQFF. The entire variable domain, with the rest obtained from reference TRBV2 and TRBJ2-1, is as follows: EPEVTQTPSHQVTQMGQEVILRCVPISNHLYFYWYRQILGQKVEFLVSFYNNEISEKSEIFDDQFSVERPDGSNFTLKIRSTKLEDSAMYFCASRAKREGYNEQFFGPGTRLTVL.

This clonotype came up many times. The rearrangement uses TRBV10-3 and TRBJ2-5, with D perhaps given as TRBD1 or TRBD2 (5 bases each). The CDR3 runs 12 residues. V lost 8 bases and J lost 5, with 12 bases in between. The germline V gene has CDR1 ENHRY and CDR2 SYGVKD. The CDR3 coding sequence is TGTGCCATCTCCATCGGGGCCGAGACCCAGTACTTC. Amino acids: CAISIGAETQYF.

The chain recombines TRBV6-2 or TRBV6-3 with TRBJ2-1, with 7 bases that match TRBD2. Germline V gene data show CDR1 as MNHEY and CDR2 as SVGEGT. The CDR3 runs 16 residues. V dropped 6 bases and J dropped 0; count of bases not matched to a gene: 8. CDR3 sequence (DNA): TGTGCCAGCAGACCTGTAACGGGGGGCTCCTACAATGAGCAGTTCTTC. It translates to CASRPVTGGSYNEQFF.

The chain is built from TRBV4-2 and TRBJ2-5; 8 nucleotides match TRBD2. Germline V CDR1 and CDR2: LGHNA, YNFKEQ. The CDR3 consists of 15 residues. The ends lost 4 bases at V and 0 bases at J; junction bases unmatched: 4. This chain's CDR3 is CASSPSGGYQETQYF. CDR3 bases: TGTGCCAGCAGCCCCTCGGGGGGGTACCAAGAGACCCAGTACTTC.

A remark on this clonotype: A clone one base away is much larger, so this may be a read error. V usage is TRBV6-1 and J usage is TRBJ2-7, with D possibly called TRBD1 or TRBD2 (5 bases each). CDR3 length: 14 amino acids. Trimming pared 4 bases from V and 6 bases from J, leaving 16 bases between. Germline-derived CDR1 and CDR2 are MNHNS and SASEGT. The CDR3 DNA follows: TGTGCCAGCAGTGGGGGACGCCGGGGCTGCGAGCAGTACTTC. Translation: CASSGGRRGCEQYF.

This clonotype appeared a few times. The V gene is TRBV6-6, the J gene TRBJ1-1; 7 bases match TRBD1. Germline CDR1 reads MNHNY; CDR2 reads SVGAGI (reference sequence). J gave up 7 bases and V 6 bases, and 11 bases lay outside the gene matches. The CDR3 spans 14 residues. This chain's CDR3 is CASRITGTEDEAFF. Written as DNA, the CDR3 is TGTGCCAGCAGAATCACTGGGACAGAAGATGAAGCTTTCTTT.

This clonotype was counted between two and nine times. In DNA form, the CDR3 reads TGTGCCAGCAGCCAAGAAAACTGGAGTGAAAAACTGTTTTTT. This codes for CASSQENWSEKLFF. The gene calls are TRBV4-2 and TRBJ1-4; no clear D gene. V shed 0 bases and J shed 7 bases, with 9 bases lying between them. Germline values: CDR1 LGHNA, CDR2 YNFKEQ. This CDR3 has 14 amino acids.

The table lists this clonotype with a few counts. The chain carries TRBV20-1 and TRBJ2-2, with 9 bases that match TRBD2. The CDR3 is 14 residues long. Germline trimming cut 6 bases from V and 1 base from J; bases unmatched to any gene: 3. Germline V gives CDR1 DFQATT, CDR2 SNEGSKA (reference sequence). DNA of the CDR3: TGCAGTGCCGGACTAGCGCGGAACACCGGGGAGCTGTTTTTT. The encoded protein is CSAGLARNTGELFF.

In this sample, this clonotype turned up many times. A junction boundary mismatches the germline segment, possibly from a read error. V usage is TRBV7-2 and J usage is TRBJ2-7; D might be TRBD1 or TRBD2, each matching 6 bases. CDR3 length: 15 residues. CDR1 and CDR2 (germline): SGHTA, FQGNSA. As DNA, the CDR3 is TGTGCCAGCAGGTTAGATGGGGGGCATGTCGACGAGCAGTACTTC. Its protein is CASRLDGGHVDEQYF.

This clonotype was counted between two and nine times. The V call is TRBV29-1, the J call TRBJ2-3; TRBD2 agrees at 9 bases. CDR1 and CDR2 (germline): SQVTM, ANQGSEA. The CDR3 consists of 14 residues. Germline trimming cut 7 bases from V and 4 bases from J; bases unmatched to any gene: 9. CDR3 DNA: TGCAGCGCGGCCGGGACTAGCTTCTCAGATACGCAGTATTTT. Amino acid sequence: CSAAGTSFSDTQYF.

This clonotype was detected ten times or more. This chain connects TRBV4-3 to TRBJ2-3; 11 nucleotides align to TRBD2. Germline CDR1 and CDR2: LGHNA and YSLEER. Unmatched junction bases numbered 1, after V lost 1 base and J lost 4 bases. CDR3 size: 15 residues. In nucleotides, the CDR3 is TGCGCCAGCAGCCAAGGACTAGCGGGATCAGATACGCAGTATTTT. Protein: CASSQGLAGSDTQYF.

This clonotype has just a few counts. J is TRBJ2-7 and V is TRBV15, with TRBD2 identical over 10 bases. Looked up from germline, CDR1 is LNHNV and CDR2 is YYDKDF (reference sequence). This CDR3 region has 15 residues. Trimming took 6 bases from V and 3 from J; bases not matched to a gene: 8. The CDR3 DNA follows: TGTGCCACCAGGGCAGGACTAGCGGAGAACTACGAGCAGTACTTC. It yields the protein CATRAGLAENYEQYF.

This clonotype was found many times. The chain links TRBV11-3 to TRBJ2-1; the D gene is possibly TRBD2 (5 bases). V was pared by 7 bases and J by 7 bases, with 14 bases between. Germline loops: CDR1 SGHNT, CDR2 YENEEA. The CDR3 extends over 13 amino acids. The CDR3 DNA is TGTGCCAGCACCATGACGGGGTTGAATGAGCAGTTCTTC. It yields the protein CASTMTGLNEQFF.

The J gene is TRBJ1-3, the V gene TRBV5-6; D call uncertain. The length of the CDR3 is 14 residues. Germline assignment: CDR1 SGHDT and CDR2 YYEEEE. V lost 2 bases and J 2 bases, leaving 8 bases between the germline ends. The CDR3 DNA follows: TGTGCCAGCAGCTTATGGCCCCCTGGAAACACCATATATTTT. As protein: CASSLWPPGNTIYF.

Only a few counts were recorded for this clonotype. The V gene is TRBV4-3, the J gene TRBJ1-1; D might be TRBD1 (5 bases). Germline assignment: CDR1 LGHNA and CDR2 YSLEER. CDR3 length: 16 amino acids. V shed 1 base and J shed 0 bases, with 12 bases lying between them. CDR3 sequence reads: CASSQGGPGVNTEAFF. The CDR3 DNA reads TGCGCCAGCAGCCAAGGAGGCCCGGGGGTGAACACTGAAGCTTTCTTT.

There are many counts of this clonotype. J is TRBJ2-6 and V is TRBV28; D remains unclear. Trimming stripped 6 bases from V and 0 bases from J, with 12 bases between. The CDR3 sequence is 16 residues long. The germline V gene has CDR1 MDHEN and CDR2 SYDVKM. Here the CDR3 DNA reads TGTGCCAGCAGGCCTACCTTGGGCTCTGGGGCCAACGTCCTGACTTTC. Residues: CASRPTLGSGANVLTF.

The chain joins TRBV28 to TRBJ2-7; TRBD1 might be the D (5 bases). This CDR3 has 14 residues. Trimming took 4 bases from V and 4 from J, leaving 14 bases between them. Germline assignment: CDR1 MDHEN and CDR2 SYDVKM. The CDR3 DNA is TGTGCCAGCAGTTGGACATTAGGGGCATACGAGCAGTACTTC. Translation gives CASSWTLGAYEQYF.